A single sample is the source of the 26 T cell receptor beta chains below, sequenced in a study of blood T cell repertoires in COVID-19. Data came from immunoSEQ multiplex PCR; TCRdb stores just in-frame clones and leaves some out. Of approximately 280,000 clones listed, approximately 80% are singletons. Sequenced sample: PBMCs or T cells enriched from blood (not recorded which). All receptors derive from a man aged 35-49 years who had been exposed to COVID-19.

The rearrangement uses TRBV4-2 and TRBJ1-2, with D possibly being TRBD1 (5 bases). In germline, CDR1 is LGHNA, CDR2 YNFKEQ. The CDR3 length is 17 residues. V shed 3 bases and J shed 6 bases, with 23 bases lying between them. This chain's CDR3 is CASSQELAGNQFDGYTF. CDR3 DNA sequence: TGTGCCAGCAGCCAGGAACTCGCAGGGAATCAGTTTGATGGCTACACCTTC.

This clone was found once. The CDR3 here is CASSPLGFYGYTF. The CDR3 coding sequence is TGTGCCAGCAGCCCTCTAGGATTCTATGGCTACACCTTC. This sequence joins TRBV3-1 (or the pseudogene TRBV3-2) and TRBJ1-2; D not resolved. Germline V gene sequence: CDR1 LGHDT, CDR2 YNNKEL (reference sequence). V lost 4 bases and J lost 4, with 10 bases in between. The CDR3 extends over 13 amino acids.

This clone has just a few counts. This chain links TRBV11-3 with TRBJ2-2, with D maybe TRBD2 (5 bases). The CDR3 sequence is 13 residues long. With 1 base removed from V and 7 bases from J, the gap between germline ends came to 7 bases. Germline assignment: CDR1 SGHNT and CDR2 YENEEA. DNA of the CDR3: TGTGCCAGCAGCTTAGGAGGACTCGGGGAGCTGTTTTTT. Protein: CASSLGGLGELFF.

This clone appeared a few times. V and J are TRBV7-3 and TRBJ1-1; D is ambiguous. The CDR3 has 13 residues. V was shortened by 0 bases and J by 3 bases, with 5 bases between the two germline ends. Germline-derived CDR1 and CDR2 are SGHTA and FQGTGA. Here the CDR3 reads CASSLTGDTEAFF. CDR3 in DNA: TGTGCCAGCAGCTTAACCGGGGACACTGAAGCTTTCTTT. Full variable domain (missing parts from reference TRBV7-3 and TRBJ1-1): GAGVSQTPSNKVTEKGKYVELRCDPISGHTALYWYRQSLGQGPEFLIYFQGTGAADDSGLPNDRFFAVRPEGSVSTLKIQRTERGDSAVYLCASSLTGDTEAFFGQGTRLTVV.

Only one count was recorded for this clone. The J gene is TRBJ2-1, the V gene TRBV7-2, with 10 bases identical to TRBD2. The ends lost 1 base at V and 4 bases at J; junction bases unmatched: 7. Germline lookup yields CDR1 SGHTA and CDR2 FQGNSA. The CDR3 sequence is 17 residues long. The CDR3 DNA follows: TGTGCCAGCAGCTTAGGGGCCAGCGGGAGGGGTTACAATGAGCAGTTCTTC. Translating it yields CASSLGASGRGYNEQFF.

This clone was seen only once. The chain carries TRBV29-1 and TRBJ2-7, with 13 bases identical to TRBD2. The CDR3 is 15 residues long. Losses at the gene ends were 5 bases for V and 5 bases for J; bases not matched to a gene: 9. Germline loops: CDR1 SQVTM, CDR2 ANQGSEA. The CDR3 sequence: CSVTVGLAGVHEQYF. The CDR3 region has the DNA TGCAGCGTTACCGTAGGACTAGCGGGAGTTCACGAGCAGTACTTC.

The chain is built from TRBV7-9 and TRBJ1-4, with 9 bases aligning to TRBD1. Unmatched junction bases numbered 3, after V lost 4 bases and J lost 3 bases. CDR1 is SEHNR, CDR2 FQNEAQ, per germline (reference sequence). The CDR3 length is 15 residues. CDR3 sequence: CASSSGTGPNEKLFF. The CDR3 bases are TGTGCCAGCAGCTCAGGGACAGGGCCTAATGAAAAACTGTTTTTT.

This sequence joins TRBV11-2 and TRBJ2-7, with TRBD2 matching over 7 bases. CDR1 is SGHAT, CDR2 FQNNGV, per germline. The V and J ends lost 1 base and 4 bases, in that order; junction bases with no gene match: 7. The length of the CDR3 is 15 residues. CDR3 in DNA: TGTGCCAGCAGCTTAGGGGGGGGAGTACCATACGAGCAGTACTTC. Its protein product is CASSLGGGVPYEQYF.

This sequence joins TRBV19 and TRBJ1-4, with TRBD1 identical over 7 bases. CDR1 is LNHDA, CDR2 SQIVND, per germline (reference sequence). Losses at the gene ends were 8 bases for V and 0 bases for J; bases not matched to a gene: 6. CDR3 length: 15 amino acids. The CDR3 DNA reads TGTGCCAGTCGTCAGGGGGTGGCAACTAATGAAAAACTGTTTTTT. Translation gives CASRQGVATNEKLFF.

This clone was observed a few times. The rearrangement uses TRBV7-8 and TRBJ1-2; TRBD1 aligns across 7 bases. The germline V gene has CDR1 SGHVS and CDR2 FQNEAQ. The V gene end was trimmed by 6 bases and the J gene end by 2 bases; junction bases not matched to a gene: 6. This CDR3 has 14 amino acids. The CDR3 loop reads CASRPTGLNYGYTF. Here the CDR3 DNA reads TGTGCCAGCAGACCGACAGGGTTGAACTATGGCTACACCTTC.

The chain has TRBV21-1 and TRBJ2-1; TRBD2 is taken as the D call from the table, unchecked against the DNA. TRBV21-1 is annotated as a pseudogene. The CDR3 runs 19 residues. DNA of the CDR3: TGTGCCAGCAGCAGGTCAGAACCTCGGGGAGGGGGTATCAGGAATGAGCAGTTCTTC. This sequence encodes CASSRSEPRGGGIRNEQFF.

The chain has TRBV7-3 and TRBJ2-1, with D possibly TRBD2 on 5 matching bases. Germline assignment: CDR1 SGHTA and CDR2 FQGTGA. The ends were cut back, 2 bases at V and 7 bases at J, with 12 bases in the middle. The CDR3 totals 14 residues. In DNA form, the CDR3 reads TGTGCCAGCAGCTTATTATCGGGGATGAATGAGCAGTTCTTC. It translates to CASSLLSGMNEQFF.

V usage is TRBV2 and J usage is TRBJ1-1, with D perhaps matching TRBD1 (5 bases). The ends were cut back, 7 bases at V and 3 bases at J, with 15 bases in the middle. The germline V gene encodes CDR1 SNHLY and CDR2 FYNNEI. The CDR3 contains 14 residues. CDR3 loop: CASTKRGGDTEAFF. CDR3 in DNA: TGTGCCAGCACGAAGAGAGGAGGGGACACTGAAGCTTTCTTT.

The chain links TRBV25-1 to TRBJ1-2, with unresolved D. CDR1 is MGHDK, CDR2 SYGVNS, per germline. The CDR3 is 14 residues long. Trimming stripped 2 bases from V and 4 bases from J, with 11 bases between. This chain's CDR3 is CASSEDPTIYGYTF. The CDR3 nucleotides read TGTGCCAGCAGTGAAGACCCCACTATCTATGGCTACACCTTC.

The V gene is TRBV5-4, the J gene TRBJ2-7; weak D call: TRBD2 (5 bases). V was shortened by 0 bases and J by 1 base, with 17 bases between the two germline ends. This CDR3 is built from 17 residues. Germline V CDR1 and CDR2: SGHNT, YYREEE (reference sequence). This CDR3 is CASSLALRVKGSYEQYF. In nucleotides, the CDR3 is TGTGCCAGCAGCTTGGCCTTGAGGGTCAAGGGTTCCTACGAGCAGTACTTC.

The V and J genes are TRBV7-6 and TRBJ2-1, with TRBD2 matching over 7 bases. The CDR3 runs 15 residues. The germline CDR1 and CDR2 sequences are SGHVS and FNYEAQ. Losses at the gene ends were 6 bases for V and 0 bases for J; bases not matched to a gene: 5. CDR3 coding DNA: TGTGCCAGCAGTCTTCGGGAGGCCTCCTACAATGAGCAGTTCTTC. It yields the protein CASSLREASYNEQFF. Using reference TRBV7-6 and TRBJ2-1 for the parts outside the CDR3, the full variable domain is GAGVSQSPRYKVTKRGQDVALRCDPISGHVSLYWYRQALGQGPEFLTYFNYEAQQDKSGLPNDRFSAERPEGSISTLTIQRTEQRDSAMYRCASSLREASYNEQFFGPGTRLTVL.

This rearrangement joins TRBV6-5 to TRBJ2-7, with TRBD2 identical over 10 bases. From germline, CDR1 is MNHEY and CDR2 SVGAGI. The V segment lost 5 bases and the J segment 6 bases; nucleotides outside the gene matches: 7. The CDR3 has 14 residues. The CDR3 region is CASSTPRLAGEQYF. The CDR3 DNA is TGTGCCAGCAGTACCCCCAGACTAGCGGGCGAGCAGTACTTC.

This sequence joins TRBV29-1 and TRBJ2-2, with unresolved D. The CDR3 is 12 residues long. Germline V gives CDR1 SQVTM, CDR2 ANQGSEA. Trimming cost V 7 bases and J 6 bases, with 12 bases left between them. The chain's CDR3 is CSGTKSAGELFF. For the CDR3, the DNA is TGCAGCGGAACTAAAAGCGCCGGGGAGCTGTTTTTT.

The chain recombines TRBV24-1 with TRBJ2-3; 11 bases agree with TRBD1. Germline CDR1 is KGHDR and CDR2 is SFDVKD. With 4 bases clipped from V and 0 bases from J, the junction kept 5 bases outside the gene matches. The CDR3 contains 17 residues. The CDR3 nucleotides read TGTGCCACCAGTGACGGGACAGGGGGTTTTAGCACAGATACGCAGTATTTT. This gives the protein CATSDGTGGFSTDTQYF.

The rearrangement joins TRBV11-3 to TRBJ2-3; D might be TRBD2 (5 bases). V lost 3 bases and J 2 bases, leaving 9 bases between the germline ends. CDR1 and CDR2 from the germline V gene are SGHNT and YENEEA. The CDR3 runs 14 residues. The CDR3 sequence: CASSFSGSTDTQYF. In DNA form, the CDR3 reads TGTGCCAGCAGCTTCAGCGGATCCACAGATACGCAGTATTTT.

This rearrangement joins TRBV6-5 to TRBJ1-6; 10 nucleotides agree with TRBD1. V was pared by 4 bases and J by 10 bases, with 4 bases of the junction left unmatched. The CDR3 loop spans 14 amino acids. The germline V gene has CDR1 MNHEY and CDR2 SVGAGI. CDR3 protein: CASSSGTGVSPLHF. CDR3 coding DNA: TGTGCCAGCAGTTCCGGGACAGGGGTGTCACCCCTCCACTTT.

The CDR3 reads CASSTPGLGYNEQFF. As DNA, the CDR3 is TGCGCCAGCAGCACCCCGGGACTAGGATACAATGAGCAGTTCTTC. This chain joins TRBV5-1 and TRBJ2-1; TRBD2 matches 8 bases. Trimming removed 4 bases from V and 4 bases from J; junction bases left unmatched: 7. CDR1 is SGHRS, CDR2 YFSETQ, per germline. The CDR3 totals 15 residues.

The rearrangement uses TRBV11-1 and TRBJ2-5, with 7 bases that match TRBD2. Trimming cost V 2 bases and J 0 bases; bases outside gene matches: 6. CDR1 is SGHAT and CDR2 is FQDESV in the germline V gene (reference sequence). This CDR3 has 16 residues. The CDR3 bases are TGTGCCAGCAGCTTAATGGCGGGGGAGTACCAAGAGACCCAGTACTTC. Its protein product is CASSLMAGEYQETQYF.

The rearrangement uses TRBV6-1 and TRBJ2-7; 8 bases are shared with TRBD1. V dropped 4 bases and J dropped 2; count of bases not matched to a gene: 7. Germline V gene sequence: CDR1 MNHNS, CDR2 SASEGT. The CDR3 has 15 amino acids. DNA for the CDR3: TGTGCCAGCAGTGGAGCCGGGACAGGAACCTACGAGCAGTACTTC. Protein sequence: CASSGAGTGTYEQYF.

This rearrangement joins TRBV5-1 to TRBJ2-5; no firm D call. V was clipped by 5 bases and J by 3 bases, with 8 bases between them. The germline V gene has CDR1 SGHRS and CDR2 YFSETQ. The CDR3 is 12 amino acids. CDR3: CASRVGKETQYF. The DNA of the CDR3 is TGCGCCAGCAGAGTCGGTAAAGAGACCCAGTACTTC.

This clone has only a few counts. The J gene is TRBJ2-1, the V gene TRBV21-1; TRBD2, the D gene given by the table, was not confirmed from the DNA. TRBV21-1 is a pseudogene segment. The CDR3 contains 16 residues. CDR3 in DNA: TGTGCCAGCAGCCCGCACGCGAGACTAGCGGCGAATGAGCAGTTCTTC. The encoded protein is CASSPHARLAANEQFF.